This passage covers 10 T cell receptor beta chains from one sample sequenced in a study of a mutant IDH1 vaccine in newly diagnosed glioma. Sequencing was performed with immunoSEQ multiplex PCR; in TCRdb, only in-frame clones are kept and a portion is missing. The data contain approximately 57,000 clones, around 80% of them singletons. Time point noted: week 23, last vaccination. The vaccine gave 300 ug of a 20-mer mutant IDH1 peptide subcutaneously per dose. No antigen has been assigned to these receptors. Sequencing was performed on PBMCs, taken from a glioma patient whose treatment included an IDH1 peptide vaccine. The receptor set was obtained from a woman aged 40 to 50 with glioma. Some clones in this sample may be carry-over from other donors' samples.

The chain's CDR3 is CASSEESATTDTQYF. CDR3 in DNA: TGTGCCAGCAGTGAAGAGTCTGCCACCACAGATACGCAGTATTTT. V and J are TRBV2 and TRBJ2-3; D is unresolved. The CDR3 is 15 amino acids. Germline loops: CDR1 SNHLY, CDR2 FYNNEI. Deletions cut 1 base from V and 2 bases from J, with 10 bases between.

J is TRBJ1-5 and V is TRBV9; D might be TRBD1 (5 bases). This CDR3 comprises 15 residues. Germline CDR1 is SGDLS and CDR2 is YYNGEE. Trimming left V 4 bases short and J 0 bases short, with 11 bases between. The CDR3 reads CASSSRGNSNQPQHF. In DNA, the CDR3 is TGTGCCAGCAGCTCCCGGGGGAATAGCAATCAGCCCCAGCATTTT.

The chain joins TRBV7-2 to TRBJ2-6, with 10 bases lining up with TRBD2. The CDR3 spans 19 residues. V was clipped by 3 bases and J by 2 bases; unmatched bases: 10. The germline gives CDR1 SGHTA, CDR2 FQGNSA. This CDR3 reads CASSFPAGGHRPGANVLTF. CDR3 DNA sequence: TGTGCCAGCAGCTTCCCAGCGGGGGGGCATCGGCCTGGGGCCAACGTCCTGACTTTC.

This sequence joins TRBV29-1 and TRBJ2-7; 8 bases align to TRBD1. Per germline, CDR1 SQVTM and CDR2 ANQGSEA. V lost 6 bases to trimming and J lost 5 bases; unmatched junction nucleotides: 6. The CDR3 has 12 amino acids. In DNA form, the CDR3 reads TGCAGCGTAGATGACAGGGGCGACGAGCAGTACTTC. This sequence encodes CSVDDRGDEQYF.

The V call is TRBV5-4, the J call TRBJ1-3; unclear D gene. Trimming left V 4 bases short and J 15 bases short, with 26 bases between. The germline V gene encodes CDR1 SGHNT and CDR2 YYREEE (reference sequence). This CDR3 is built from 15 residues. The CDR3 coding sequence is TGTGCCAGCAGCCCTTCCTCCTCGCGTGCCGGTGGAAAATATTTT. Amino acid sequence: CASSPSSSRAGGKYF.

The V and J genes are TRBV7-2 and TRBJ2-2, with 9 bases that match TRBD1. Trimming at V came to 1 base and at J to 4 bases, leaving 4 bases not matched to a gene. The length of the CDR3 is 16 residues. CDR1 and CDR2 from the germline V gene are SGHTA and FQGNSA. CDR3 nucleotides: TGTGCCAGCAGCTTAGAGGGGACAGGGACCACCGGGGAGCTGTTTTTT. It is translated as CASSLEGTGTTGELFF. Together with reference TRBV7-2 and TRBJ2-2, the CDR3 gives the full variable domain: GAGVSQSPSNKVTEKGKDVELRCDPISGHTALYWYRQSLGQGLEFLIYFQGNSAPDKSGLPSDRFSAERTGGSVSTLTIQRTQQEDSAVYLCASSLEGTGTTGELFFGEGSRLTVL.

V is TRBV6-5 and J is TRBJ2-7, with a weak D call TRBD1 (5 bases). The V end was cut by 6 bases, the J end by 5 bases, with 20 bases between. The CDR3 runs 15 residues. CDR1 and CDR2 from the germline V gene are MNHEY and SVGAGI. CDR3 nucleotide sequence: TGTGCCAGCAGACCTGCTACAGGATTAAGCCACGAGCAGTACTTC. This codes for CASRPATGLSHEQYF.

V gene TRBV7-6 combines with J gene TRBJ2-5, with D possibly being TRBD2 (6 bases). Between the trimmed V and J ends, which lost 4 bases and 5 bases, there was a span of 14 bases. This CDR3 is 14 amino acids long. CDR1 SGHVS and CDR2 FNYEAQ come from the germline V gene. DNA for the CDR3: TGTGCCAGCAGCTCATTGACTGGAGGGGAGACCCAGTACTTC. Protein sequence: CASSSLTGGETQYF.

This chain uses TRBV27 with TRBJ1-6; a weak D match, TRBD1 (5 bases). CDR3 length: 16 residues. CDR1 is MNHEY, CDR2 SMNVEV, per germline (reference sequence). Trimming shortened V by 6 bases and J by 4 bases, and 16 bases separated the two germline ends. DNA of the CDR3: TGTGCCAGCAGCCTCGGGGGGATTCGGTATAATTCACCCCTCCACTTT. This gives the protein CASSLGGIRYNSPLHF.

This rearrangement joins TRBV5-6 to TRBJ2-6, with unresolved D. Germline loops: CDR1 SGHDT, CDR2 YYEEEE. Between the trimmed V and J ends, which lost 2 bases and 3 bases, there was a span of 9 bases. The CDR3 is 15 amino acids. CDR3 nucleotides: TGTGCCAGCAGCTTAATCTCGCATGGGGCCAACGTCCTGACTTTC. This sequence encodes CASSLISHGANVLTF.